The present entry profiles one T cell receptor beta chain with its context. This record belongs to a study of blood T cell repertoires in COVID-19. Trimming took 7 bases from V and 4 from J, leaving 10 bases between them. This CDR3 region has 12 residues. Repertoires were generated with immunoSEQ multiplex PCR, while TCRdb's copy carries only in-frame clones and drops some. This table has about 200,000 clones, more than 80% appearing once. The specimen was PBMCs or T cells enriched from blood (not recorded which). This TCR came from a woman aged 18-29 years who had recovered from COVID-19. The chain is built from TRBV12-3 or TRBV12-4 and TRBJ1-2; D gene ambiguous. The CDR3 region is CASIPSSYGYTF. As DNA, the CDR3 is TGTGCCAGCATCCCCTCCTCCTATGGCTACACCTTC.